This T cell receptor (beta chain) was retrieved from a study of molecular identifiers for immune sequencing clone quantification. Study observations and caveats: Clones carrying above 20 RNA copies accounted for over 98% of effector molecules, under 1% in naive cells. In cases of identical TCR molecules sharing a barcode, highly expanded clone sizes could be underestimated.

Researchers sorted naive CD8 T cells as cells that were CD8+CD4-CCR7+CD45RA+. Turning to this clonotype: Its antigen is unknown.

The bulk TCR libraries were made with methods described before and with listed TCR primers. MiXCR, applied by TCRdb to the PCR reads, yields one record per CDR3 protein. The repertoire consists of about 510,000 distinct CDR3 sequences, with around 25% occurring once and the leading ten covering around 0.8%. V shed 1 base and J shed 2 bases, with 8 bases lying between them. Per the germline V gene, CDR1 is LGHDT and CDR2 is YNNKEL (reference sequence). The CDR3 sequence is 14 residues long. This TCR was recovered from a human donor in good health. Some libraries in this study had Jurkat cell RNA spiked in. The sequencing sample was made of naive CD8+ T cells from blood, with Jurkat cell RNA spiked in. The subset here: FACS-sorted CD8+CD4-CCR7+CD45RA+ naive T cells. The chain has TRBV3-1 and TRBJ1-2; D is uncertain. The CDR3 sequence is CASSQVGSNYGYTF. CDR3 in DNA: TGTGCCAGCAGCCAAGTTGGGTCCAACTATGGCTACACCTTC.